This passage covers 30 T cell receptor beta chains from one sample sequenced in a study of beta chain features in type 1 diabetes. What was sequenced were expressed TCRB transcripts, since all of the isolated RNA had been reverse transcribed. Profiling relied on immunoSEQ multiplex PCR, and the TCRdb table lists in-frame clones only, not all of them. The table has roughly 250,000 clones, 68% seen once. What was sequenced was naive CD4+ T cells from blood. The receptors derive from a man aged 25 to 40 in good health.

The chain joins TRBV11-1 to TRBJ2-5; D perhaps matches TRBD1 (6 bases). The CDR3 consists of 15 residues. Trimming left V 5 bases short and J 2 bases short, with 15 bases between. Germline V CDR1 and CDR2: SGHAT, FQDESV (reference sequence). The chain's CDR3 is CASSPNRAGQETQYF. CDR3 nucleotides: TGTGCCAGCAGCCCGAACAGGGCCGGACAAGAGACCCAGTACTTC.

This clone has more than one count but fewer than ten. The chain employs TRBV14 and TRBJ2-1; D unclear. Per the germline V gene, CDR1 is SGHDN and CDR2 is FVKESK. The CDR3 has 11 amino acids. Trimming took off 1 base at V and 9 bases at J, with 4 bases between the two ends. CDR3 region: CASSQGFEQFF. The CDR3, as DNA: TGTGCCAGCAGCCAAGGGTTTGAGCAGTTCTTC.

CDR3 residues: CSAGQGSTYEQYF. The CDR3 DNA follows: TGCAGCGCCGGACAGGGATCGACCTACGAGCAGTACTTC. The gene calls are TRBV29-1 and TRBJ2-7, with TRBD1 matching over 8 bases. With 7 bases clipped from V and 2 bases from J, the junction kept 7 bases outside the gene matches. The CDR3 runs to 13 residues. From germline, CDR1 is SQVTM and CDR2 ANQGSEA.

CDR3: CASSLLRLDTQYF. The CDR3 DNA reads as TGTGCCAGCAGTTTATTAAGGCTAGATACGCAGTATTTT. V and J are TRBV28 and TRBJ2-3; D call uncertain. V was cut by 1 base and J by 5 bases, with 7 bases left in between. The CDR3 is made up of 13 amino acids. Germline V gene data show CDR1 as MDHEN and CDR2 as SYDVKM.

This chain joins TRBV7-9 and TRBJ2-5; D may be TRBD1 or TRBD2 (5 bases each). CDR1 and CDR2 (germline): SEHNR, FQNEAQ (reference sequence). This CDR3 region has 14 residues. V lost 2 bases to trimming and J lost 3 bases, with 10 bases between them. The CDR3 bases are TGTGCCAGCAGCTTAACTAGAGGGGAAGAGACCCAGTACTTC. Its translation is CASSLTRGEETQYF.

The chain employs TRBV5-1 and TRBJ2-3, with D tentatively TRBD1 (8 bases). Trimming removed 7 bases at V and 6 bases at J, with 21 bases between. Looked up from germline, CDR1 is SGHRS and CDR2 is YFSETQ. This CDR3 region has 15 residues. The CDR3 spells CASSAGAGGADTQYF. The CDR3 DNA is TGCGCCAGCTCCGCGGGGGCAGGGGGCGCCGATACGCAGTATTTT. Based on the CDR3 plus reference TRBV5-1 and TRBJ2-3, the full variable domain is KAGVTQTPRYLIKTRGQQVTLSCSPISGHRSVSWYQQTPGQGLQFLFEYFSETQRNKGNFPGRFSGRQFSNSRSEMNVSTLELGDSALYLCASSAGAGGADTQYFGPGTRLTVL.

This chain joins TRBV7-2 and TRBJ2-3, with D unresolved. Germline V gene lookup returns CDR1 SGHTA and CDR2 FQGNSA. V lost 3 bases and J 0 bases, leaving 7 bases between the germline ends. The CDR3 extends over 14 amino acids. DNA of the CDR3: TGTGCCAGCAGCTTCGACGTTAGCACAGATACGCAGTATTTT. As protein: CASSFDVSTDTQYF.

The chain has TRBV30 and TRBJ2-1; D may be TRBD2 (5 bases). CDR1 is GTSNPN, CDR2 SVGIG, per germline (reference sequence). V lost 0 bases and J lost 5, with 8 bases in between. The CDR3 sequence is 13 residues long. CDR3 loop: CAWSVLRDNEQFF. CDR3 bases: TGTGCCTGGAGTGTATTGAGGGACAATGAGCAGTTCTTC. Combining the CDR3 with reference TRBV30 and TRBJ2-1 gives the whole variable domain SQTIHQWPATLVQPVGSPLSLECTVEGTSNPNLYWYRQAAGRGLQLLFYSVGIGQISSEVPQNLSASRPQDRQFILSSKKLLLSDSGFYLCAWSVLRDNEQFFGPGTRLTVL.

Regarding this clone: Because it lacks the conserved phenylalanine or tryptophan at the end, this CDR3 is likely a read error. The limits of the CDR3 on the DNA are not certain, so only TCRdb's listed CDR3 is given. The chain is built from TRBV6-1 and TRBJ2-7; TRBD1, the table's D call, lacks a check against the DNA. The CDR3 length equals 12 residues, ends included. Per germline, CDR1 MNHNS and CDR2 SASEGT. The CDR3 sequence is CASSEGGTAPYL.

The table lists this clone with a count of one. CDR3 amino acids: CAISEPQETQYF. CDR3 coding DNA: TGTGCCATCAGTGAGCCGCAAGAGACCCAGTACTTC. This sequence joins TRBV10-3 and TRBJ2-5; no firm D call. This CDR3 comprises 12 residues. With 2 bases removed from V and 2 bases from J, the gap between germline ends came to 3 bases. Germline V gives CDR1 ENHRY, CDR2 SYGVKD.

A remark on this clone: Other nucleotide sequences from this sample produce the same CDR3. The chain is built from TRBV18 and TRBJ2-5; the D is unclear. Germline assignment: CDR1 KGHSH and CDR2 LQKENI. The CDR3 totals 11 residues. Between the trimmed V and J ends, which lost 3 bases and 5 bases, there was a span of 4 bases. CDR3 sequence: CASSPGETQYF. CDR3 nucleotide sequence: TGTGCCAGCTCACCGGGCGAGACCCAGTACTTC.

On this clone itself: One junction end does not reproduce the germline sequence, and a read error may be involved. The sample contains more than one DNA sequence encoding this CDR3. This chain connects TRBV2 to TRBJ2-3; D gene unclear. This CDR3 is 12 amino acids long. Germline V gene data show CDR1 as SNHLY and CDR2 as FYNNEI. In DNA, the CDR3 is TGTGCCAGCAGCGAAGGCACAGATACGCAGTATTTT. Protein product: CASSEGTDTQYF.

Points on this clone: Within the sample, other DNA sequences also encode this same CDR3. The rearrangement links TRBV15 to TRBJ2-5; TRBD1 aligns across 7 bases. The CDR3 consists of 13 residues. V shed 0 bases, J shed 5 bases, and the junction held 0 bases outside the gene matches. The germline gives CDR1 LNHNV, CDR2 YYDKDF (reference sequence). The CDR3 DNA follows: TGTGCCACCAGCAGAGACAGGGGGGAGACCCAGTACTTC. Its translation is CATSRDRGETQYF. Full variable domain (remainder filled in from reference TRBV15 and TRBJ2-5): DAMVIQNPRYQVTQFGKPVTLSCSQTLNHNVMYWYQQKSSQAPKLLFHYYDKDFNNEADTPDNFQSRRPNTSFCFLDIRSPGLGDTAMYLCATSRDRGETQYFGPGTRLLVL.

The sample holds a few counts of this clone. This sequence joins TRBV5-1 and TRBJ2-5, with no clear D. The V and J ends lost 1 base and 4 bases respectively, with 5 bases between them. CDR3 length: 12 amino acids. Germline V gene sequence: CDR1 SGHRS, CDR2 YFSETQ. The CDR3 reads CASSLTIETQYF. DNA for the CDR3: TGCGCCAGCAGCTTGACAATAGAGACCCAGTACTTC. Drawing the rest from reference TRBV5-1 and TRBJ2-5, the complete variable domain is KAGVTQTPRYLIKTRGQQVTLSCSPISGHRSVSWYQQTPGQGLQFLFEYFSETQRNKGNFPGRFSGRQFSNSRSEMNVSTLELGDSALYLCASSLTIETQYFGPGTRLLVL.

V is TRBV7-2 and J is TRBJ2-6; D unresolved. CDR1 and CDR2 from the germline V gene are SGHTA and FQGNSA. The CDR3 consists of 14 residues. The V end was cut by 3 bases, the J end by 1 base, with 4 bases between. The CDR3 is CASSFQSGANVLTF. The CDR3 region has the DNA TGTGCCAGCAGCTTCCAATCTGGGGCCAACGTCCTGACTTTC.

The rearrangement links TRBV4-3 to TRBJ2-7; a weak D match, TRBD2 (5 bases). Germline values: CDR1 LGHNA, CDR2 YSLEER. Trimming cost V 3 bases and J 6 bases, with 15 bases left between them. The CDR3 has 14 residues. The CDR3 coding sequence is TGCGCCAGCAGCCAGGCGCAACAGAGCGGCGAGCAGTACTTC. Its protein product is CASSQAQQSGEQYF.

The chain carries TRBV29-1 and TRBJ2-1, with D perhaps matching TRBD2 (6 bases). The CDR3 consists of 11 residues. V was cut by 7 bases and J by 7 bases, with 11 bases left in between. The germline gives CDR1 SQVTM, CDR2 ANQGSEA. The CDR3 spells CSALAANEQFF. CDR3 DNA sequence: TGCAGCGCCTTAGCGGCGAATGAGCAGTTCTTC.

The V and J genes are TRBV7-2 and TRBJ2-1, with unresolved D. CDR1 is SGHTA, CDR2 FQGNSA, per germline. V was shortened by 0 bases and J by 7 bases, with 16 bases between the two germline ends. The CDR3 length is 16 residues. The CDR3 loop reads CASSLASQPPRNEQFF. The DNA for the CDR3 is TGTGCCAGCAGCTTAGCGTCCCAGCCACCCCGAAATGAGCAGTTCTTC.

V gene TRBV5-4 combines with J gene TRBJ2-3, with D perhaps matching TRBD1 (5 bases). CDR3 length: 16 residues. Trimming left V 0 bases short and J 5 bases short, with 16 bases between. Germline V gene lookup returns CDR1 SGHNT and CDR2 YYREEE (reference sequence). CDR3 DNA sequence: TGTGCCAGCAGCTTGGCCAAATCTTTAGGGGAAGATACGCAGTATTTT. Translation gives CASSLAKSLGEDTQYF.

This rearrangement joins TRBV5-4 to TRBJ1-2; D ambiguous. The CDR3 consists of 13 residues. Looked up from germline, CDR1 is SGHNT and CDR2 is YYREEE (reference sequence). V was pared by 4 bases and J by 3 bases, with 10 bases between. The CDR3 spells CASSATGYYGYTF. The DNA for the CDR3 is TGTGCCAGCAGCGCGACGGGTTACTATGGCTACACCTTC.

The chain couples TRBV10-3 to TRBJ2-5; 7 bases match TRBD1. The CDR3 is 16 amino acids. Germline loops: CDR1 ENHRY, CDR2 SYGVKD. Unmatched junction bases numbered 9, after V lost 5 bases and J lost 0 bases. CDR3: CAISSSGQAHQETQYF. The CDR3 nucleotides are TGTGCCATCAGTTCCTCTGGACAGGCGCACCAAGAGACCCAGTACTTC.

This clone has a handful of counts. The rearrangement links TRBV7-9 to TRBJ2-7; the D gene is possibly TRBD2 (6 bases). CDR3 length: 17 amino acids. The V end was cut by 0 bases, the J end by 2 bases, with 17 bases between. The V gene's germline CDR1 is SEHNR and CDR2 FQNEAQ (reference sequence). CDR3 sequence: CASSLAEGVHHTYEQYF. The DNA of the CDR3 is TGTGCCAGCAGCTTAGCGGAGGGAGTCCACCATACCTACGAGCAGTACTTC.

The chain joins TRBV5-4 to TRBJ2-7; 8 bases align to TRBD1. From germline, CDR1 is SGHNT and CDR2 YYREEE (reference sequence). The CDR3 is 14 amino acids. V lost 3 bases to trimming and J lost 6 bases; unmatched junction nucleotides: 8. CDR3 DNA sequence: TGTGCCAGCAGCTGGGACAGGTCCATCTCCGAGCAGTACTTC. Amino acids: CASSWDRSISEQYF.

The sample holds a few counts of this clone. V usage is TRBV30 and J usage is TRBJ1-3; 9 nucleotides line up with TRBD1. V lost 3 bases and J lost 4; bases outside the gene matches: 10. This CDR3 comprises 16 residues. The germline V gene encodes CDR1 GTSNPN and CDR2 SVGIG (reference sequence). CDR3 in amino acids: CAWRYRDRVGGNTIYF. In nucleotides, the CDR3 is TGTGCCTGGAGGTACCGGGACAGGGTTGGAGGAAACACCATATATTTT. The full variable domain, in which reference TRBV30 and TRBJ1-3 provide the parts outside the CDR3, is SQTIHQWPATLVQPVGSPLSLECTVEGTSNPNLYWYRQAAGRGLQLLFYSVGIGQISSEVPQNLSASRPQDRQFILSSKKLLLSDSGFYLCAWRYRDRVGGNTIYFGEGSWLTVV.

There are a few counts of this clone. CDR3 region: CAGGEGVNTEAFF. Written as DNA, the CDR3 is TGTGCTGGAGGGGAAGGGGTGAACACTGAAGCTTTCTTT. J is TRBJ1-1 and V is TRBV4-2; weak D call: TRBD1 (5 bases). The CDR3 length is 13 residues. Germline values: CDR1 LGHNA, CDR2 YNFKEQ.

There are a few counts of this clone. V is TRBV15 and J is TRBJ2-1; D is unclear. This CDR3 is 15 amino acids long. From germline, CDR1 is LNHNV and CDR2 YYDKDF (reference sequence). V was pared by 1 base and J by 1 base, with 8 bases between. The CDR3 sequence: CATSRGKGSYNEQFF. CDR3 sequence (DNA): TGTGCCACCAGCAGAGGGAAGGGTTCCTACAATGAGCAGTTCTTC.

The chain employs TRBV7-7 and TRBJ1-4; 7 bases are a match to TRBD1. The CDR3 contains 15 residues. The junction had 3 bases not matched to a gene; V was cut back by 5 bases and J by 0 bases. The V gene's germline CDR1 is SSHAT and CDR2 FNYEAQ (reference sequence). The CDR3 loop reads CASSPGTATNEKLFF. CDR3 coding DNA: TGTGCCAGCAGCCCAGGGACAGCAACTAATGAAAAACTGTTTTTT.

This clone was counted between two and nine times. The CDR3 reads CSVSDSSYEQYF. As DNA, the CDR3 is TGCAGCGTTAGTGACAGTTCCTACGAGCAGTACTTC. V gene TRBV29-1 combines with J gene TRBJ2-7; D is perhaps TRBD1 (5 bases). The CDR3 consists of 12 residues. Trimming cost V 5 bases and J 1 base, with 9 bases left between them. CDR1 SQVTM and CDR2 ANQGSEA come from the germline V gene.

Only one count was recorded for this clone. J is TRBJ1-2 and V is TRBV14; D is undetermined. This CDR3 is built from 13 residues. V gave up 1 base and J gave up 7 bases, with 10 bases separating them. The germline V gene has CDR1 SGHDN and CDR2 FVKESK. CDR3 nucleotides: TGTGCCAGCAGCCAAGTCCCCAGAGGTGGCTACACCTTC. Translation: CASSQVPRGGYTF.

This chain joins TRBV29-1 and TRBJ2-7; a weak D match, TRBD2 (5 bases). The CDR3 runs 12 residues. V lost 4 bases and J 3 bases, leaving 10 bases between the germline ends. Germline values: CDR1 SQVTM, CDR2 ANQGSEA. CDR3 amino acids: CSVGGEGYEQYF. CDR3 in DNA: TGCAGCGTTGGCGGCGAGGGCTACGAGCAGTACTTC.